Presented here are 10 T cell receptor beta chains from one specimen sequenced in a study of T cell responses to AZD1222 COVID-19 vaccine. TCRdb keeps only in-frame clones here, not all; method: immunoSEQ multiplex PCR. Here the sample spans 140,000 or so clones, approximately 90% being singletons. The sample was peripheral blood, taken 28 days after the second AZD1222 dose. The receptors were gathered from an adult who received the AZD1222 COVID-19 vaccine.

The V gene is TRBV5-5, the J gene TRBJ2-1; D gene uncertain. Per germline, CDR1 SGHKS and CDR2 YYEKEE (reference sequence). Trimming pared 0 bases from V and 10 bases from J, leaving 14 bases between. The CDR3 is made up of 14 amino acids. In nucleotides, the CDR3 is TGTGCCAGCAGCTTGGATCAAGGGCTCCGGGAGCAGTTCTTC. Translated, it gives CASSLDQGLREQFF.

The chain joins TRBV4-1 to TRBJ2-6, with 9 bases aligning to TRBD1. The CDR3 runs 17 residues. CDR1 is MGHRA and CDR2 is YSYEKL in the germline V gene. J was trimmed by 4 bases and V by 6 bases; bases with no gene match: 10. CDR3 nucleotides: TGCGCCAGCAGTCGTTCCGGGACAGGGATGGGGGCCAACGTCCTGACTTTC. Its protein product is CASSRSGTGMGANVLTF.

This clone was detected once. The chain employs TRBV28 and TRBJ2-2; 8 bases match TRBD1. With 3 bases clipped from V and 6 bases from J, the junction kept 3 bases outside the gene matches. The germline V gene encodes CDR1 MDHEN and CDR2 SYDVKM. The CDR3 is made up of 14 amino acids. The CDR3 sequence: CASSFKQGAGELFF. DNA of the CDR3: TGTGCCAGCAGTTTCAAACAGGGGGCCGGGGAGCTGTTTTTT.

The chain joins TRBV4-1 to TRBJ2-4; 16 nucleotides align to TRBD2. The V gene's germline CDR1 is MGHRA and CDR2 YSYEKL. V shed 4 bases, J shed 7 bases, and the junction held 22 bases outside the gene matches. CDR3 length equals 22 residues. This chain's CDR3 is CASSPRFIQTGTSGREGNIQYF. CDR3 coding DNA: TGCGCCAGCAGCCCCCGATTCATACAGACTGGGACTAGCGGGAGGGAGGGGAACATTCAGTACTTC.

V usage is TRBV6-5 and J usage is TRBJ1-2, with D possibly being TRBD1 (5 bases). Germline V gene data show CDR1 as MNHEY and CDR2 as SVGAGI. CDR3 length equals 13 residues. Trimming cost V 6 bases and J 6 bases, with 14 bases left between them. CDR3 in amino acids: CASSRKGNDGYTF. CDR3 coding DNA: TGTGCCAGCAGCCGAAAGGGGAACGATGGCTACACCTTC.

The V and J genes are TRBV11-2 and TRBJ1-1; D may be TRBD1 (5 bases). The CDR3 is made up of 15 amino acids. Between the trimmed V and J ends, which lost 1 base and 3 bases, there was a span of 12 bases. Germline lookup yields CDR1 SGHAT and CDR2 FQNNGV. CDR3 protein: CASSLGGGGYTEAFF. The CDR3 DNA follows: TGTGCCAGCAGCTTAGGGGGGGGAGGTTACACTGAAGCTTTCTTT.

This clone was recorded only once. The CDR3 region is CASSPGRLRGGYTF. In nucleotides, the CDR3 is TGTGCCAGCAGCCCTGGGAGGCTCAGGGGTGGCTACACCTTC. V gene TRBV7-2 combines with J gene TRBJ1-2, with a possible D match to TRBD1 (6 bases). V lost 5 bases and J lost 7, with 17 bases in between. The CDR3 totals 14 residues. Germline V gene data show CDR1 as SGHTA and CDR2 as FQGNSA.

V gene TRBV27 combines with J gene TRBJ1-4, with D unclear. This CDR3 has 13 amino acids. The V and J ends lost 1 base and 7 bases respectively, with 7 bases between them. Germline V gene lookup returns CDR1 MNHEY and CDR2 SMNVEV (reference sequence). The CDR3 sequence: CASSLYIGEKLFF. CDR3 nucleotides: TGTGCCAGCAGTTTATATATCGGTGAAAAACTGTTTTTT.

V gene TRBV28 combines with J gene TRBJ2-3; 9 nucleotides agree with TRBD2. Looked up from germline, CDR1 is MDHEN and CDR2 is SYDVKM. V lost 10 bases to trimming and J lost 7 bases; unmatched junction nucleotides: 9. This CDR3 has 13 amino acids. DNA for the CDR3: TGTGCCACCCAAGGCGGGGGGGTGCATACGCAGTATTTT. Translated: CATQGGGVHTQYF.

This chain joins TRBV19 and TRBJ1-2; the D is unclear. Germline CDR1 and CDR2: LNHDA and SQIVND (reference sequence). Trimming took 9 bases from V and 5 from J, leaving 16 bases between them. The CDR3 extends over 13 amino acids. The CDR3 nucleotides are TGTGCCAGCGGGTTTTTGCAGTCTTATGGCTACACCTTC. Encoded protein: CASGFLQSYGYTF. The full variable domain, with the rest looked up from reference TRBV19 and TRBJ1-2, is DGGITQSPKYLFRKEGQNVTLSCEQNLNHDAMYWYRQDPGQGLRLIYYSQIVNDFQKGDIAEGYSVSREKKESFPLTVTSAQKNPTAFYLCASGFLQSYGYTFGSGTRLTVV.